The 15 T cell receptor beta chains below come from one sample, sequenced in a study of blood T cell repertoires in COVID-19 (TCRdb year 2020). Receptor libraries were prepared by the immunoSEQ multiplex PCR assay. Drawn from immuneACCESS, this table holds only the in-frame rearrangements with V and J called that TCRdb kept. Clones are partly lost; checked studies trace under half to an unresolved V gene and leave the rest unexplained. In this sample the table shows about 55,000 clones, under 85% of which occur a single time. The top ten constitute less than 2% of the sample. The sequenced material came from peripheral blood. The receptor set was obtained from a woman aged 55 to 70 with acute or convalescent COVID-19.

The chain uses TRBV3-1 (or the pseudogene TRBV3-2) and TRBJ2-2; 7 bases are shared with TRBD1. Germline assignment: CDR1 LGHDT and CDR2 YNNKEL (reference sequence). Trimming took 0 bases from V and 9 from J; bases not matched to a gene: 4. The CDR3 loop spans 14 amino acids. CDR3 sequence reads: CASSQDRGSRELFF. CDR3 coding DNA: TGTGCCAGCAGCCAAGACAGGGGGTCCCGGGAGCTGTTTTTT.

V gene TRBV14 combines with J gene TRBJ2-1, with D possibly being TRBD1 (5 bases). This CDR3 has 16 amino acids. V lost 1 base, J lost 1 base, and 11 bases lay in between. The germline gives CDR1 SGHDN, CDR2 FVKESK. The CDR3 sequence: CASSQGIRGSYNEQFF. The CDR3 coding sequence is TGTGCCAGCAGCCAAGGCATAAGGGGATCCTACAATGAGCAGTTCTTC.

The V gene is TRBV6-5, the J gene TRBJ1-5; 7 positions agree with TRBD1. CDR1 MNHEY and CDR2 SVGAGI come from the germline V gene. The J segment lost 0 bases and the V segment lost 6 bases, leaving 5 bases of the junction unmatched. The CDR3 spans 15 residues. In DNA form, the CDR3 reads TGTGCCAGCAGCCGCGACAGGGCTAGCAATCAGCCCCAGCATTTT. Protein sequence: CASSRDRASNQPQHF.

This sequence joins TRBV3-1 (or the pseudogene TRBV3-2) and TRBJ1-5; the match to TRBD1 covers 9 bases. Losses at the gene ends were 2 bases for V and 7 bases for J; bases not matched to a gene: 6. CDR1 and CDR2 from the germline V gene are LGHDT and YNNKEL (reference sequence). The CDR3 has 15 amino acids. CDR3 sequence reads: CASSQFTGGQQPQHF. The CDR3 nucleotides read TGTGCCAGCAGCCAATTTACAGGGGGCCAGCAGCCCCAGCATTTT.

Comment on this clone: An end of the junction does not agree with germline; a read error may underlie this. The CDR3 spells CATSQGAYEQYF. The CDR3 DNA is TGTGCCACCAGTCAGGGGGCCTACGAGCAGTACTTC. The V gene is TRBV10-3, the J gene TRBJ2-7; TRBD1 matches at 7 bases. Germline CDR1 and CDR2: ENHRY and SYGVKD. This CDR3 is built from 12 residues.

This chain connects TRBV7-9 to TRBJ1-1; D gene ambiguous. From germline, CDR1 is SEHNR and CDR2 FQNEAQ (reference sequence). The CDR3 contains 13 residues. Trimming pared 7 bases from V and 4 bases from J, leaving 13 bases between. The CDR3 here is CASNRMDGTEAFF. As DNA, the CDR3 is TGTGCCAGCAACAGAATGGATGGCACTGAAGCTTTCTTT.

CDR3 sequence reads: CASSQKKGPGLAGTQYF. In DNA, the CDR3 is TGTGCCAGCAGCCAAAAAAAAGGGCCGGGACTAGCAGGGACCCAGTACTTC. The chain links TRBV3-1 (or the pseudogene TRBV3-2) to TRBJ2-5, with TRBD2 matching over 9 bases. CDR1 LGHDT and CDR2 YNNKEL come from the germline V gene (reference sequence). The CDR3 contains 17 residues. V was pared by 2 bases and J by 7 bases, with 14 bases of the junction left unmatched.

The chain couples TRBV25-1 to TRBJ1-3; no clear D gene. CDR3 length: 14 residues. V lost 5 bases, J lost 4 bases, and 12 bases lay in between. CDR1 MGHDK and CDR2 SYGVNS come from the germline V gene. CDR3 amino acids: CASSLRGGGNTIYF. In DNA form, the CDR3 reads TGTGCCAGCAGTTTACGGGGAGGGGGAAACACCATATATTTT.

V usage is TRBV7-2 and J usage is TRBJ2-5, with D perhaps TRBD2 (5 bases). The CDR3 has 13 residues. The V end was cut by 3 bases, the J end by 5 bases, with 10 bases between. In germline, CDR1 is SGHTA, CDR2 FQGNSA. The CDR3 coding sequence is TGTGCCAGCAGCTTCCGGGGATATGAGACCCAGTACTTC. Its translation: CASSFRGYETQYF. The full variable domain, rest sourced from reference TRBV7-2 and TRBJ2-5, is GAGVSQSPSNKVTEKGKDVELRCDPISGHTALYWYRQSLGQGLEFLIYFQGNSAPDKSGLPSDRFSAERTGGSVSTLTIQRTQQEDSAVYLCASSFRGYETQYFGPGTRLLVL.

The CDR3 DNA reads TGCGCCAGCAGCGCCGGACTAGCGGGGGACCTTGGCACCGGGGAGCTGTTTTTT. Protein sequence: CASSAGLAGDLGTGELFF. The rearrangement links TRBV5-1 to TRBJ2-2, with 13 bases aligning to TRBD2. This CDR3 comprises 18 residues. Losses at the gene ends were 4 bases for V and 4 bases for J; bases not matched to a gene: 10. Germline loops: CDR1 SGHRS, CDR2 YFSETQ.

In this sample, this clone turned up many times. V gene TRBV5-4 combines with J gene TRBJ1-2; TRBD1 is a possible D gene (6 bases). The length of the CDR3 is 14 residues. Germline V gene sequence: CDR1 SGHNT, CDR2 YYREEE (reference sequence). Deletions cut 0 bases from V and 8 bases from J, with 14 bases between. CDR3 in DNA: TGTGCCAGCAGCTTGGTGGGCAGGGGCGGCGGCTACACCTTC. Its protein product is CASSLVGRGGGYTF.

The chain combines TRBV18 with TRBJ1-6, with 8 bases that match TRBD1. The CDR3 sequence is 15 residues long. V shed 2 bases, J shed 8 bases, and the junction held 5 bases outside the gene matches. Germline V gene data show CDR1 as KGHSH and CDR2 as LQKENI. DNA for the CDR3: TGTGCCAGCTCACCAGAGGACAGGGTTTATTCACCCCTCCACTTT. Its translation: CASSPEDRVYSPLHF.

This chain links TRBV12-3 or TRBV12-4 with TRBJ1-4, with 9 bases lining up with TRBD1. J lost 10 bases, V lost 6 bases, and 3 bases had no gene match. This CDR3 is 12 amino acids long. The CDR3 sequence: CASRPGQGKLFF. CDR3 nucleotides: TGTGCCAGCAGACCGGGACAGGGAAAACTGTTTTTT.

V and J are TRBV7-9 and TRBJ2-7; D is perhaps TRBD1 (5 bases). CDR1 is SEHNR, CDR2 FQNEAQ, per germline (reference sequence). CDR3 length equals 13 residues. Trimming pared 8 bases from V and 3 bases from J, leaving 14 bases between. In DNA, the CDR3 is TGTGCCAGCGACGAAGGGGCTAGCTACGAGCAGTACTTC. It yields the protein CASDEGASYEQYF. Together with reference TRBV7-9 and TRBJ2-7, the CDR3 gives the full variable domain: DTGVSQNPRHKITKRGQNVTFRCDPISEHNRLYWYRQTLGQGPEFLTYFQNEAQLEKSRLLSDRFSAERPKGSFSTLEIQRTEQGDSAMYLCASDEGASYEQYFGPGTRLTVT.

V gene TRBV18 combines with J gene TRBJ2-6; TRBD2 is a possible D gene (5 bases). There are 16 residues in the CDR3. From germline, CDR1 is KGHSH and CDR2 LQKENI. V shed 0 bases and J shed 3 bases, with 9 bases lying between them. CDR3 DNA sequence: TGTGCCAGCTCACCACCGGTGGGGAGTGGGGCCAACGTCCTGACTTTC. Amino acids: CASSPPVGSGANVLTF.